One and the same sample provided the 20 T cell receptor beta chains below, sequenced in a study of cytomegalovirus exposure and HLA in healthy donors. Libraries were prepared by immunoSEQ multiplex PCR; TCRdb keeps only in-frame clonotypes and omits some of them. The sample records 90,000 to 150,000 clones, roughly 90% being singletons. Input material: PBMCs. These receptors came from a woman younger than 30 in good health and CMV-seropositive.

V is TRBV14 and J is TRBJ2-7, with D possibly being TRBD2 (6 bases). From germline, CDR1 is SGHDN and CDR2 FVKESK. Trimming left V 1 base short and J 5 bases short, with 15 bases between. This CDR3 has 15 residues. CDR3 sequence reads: CASSQGVGSYHEQYF. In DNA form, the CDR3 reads TGTGCCAGCAGCCAAGGGGTCGGGAGTTATCACGAGCAGTACTTC.

In DNA form, the CDR3 reads TGTGCCAGCAGTTACGGGGCCATTCAGTACTTC. Protein sequence: CASSYGAIQYF. This rearrangement joins TRBV6-5 to TRBJ2-4; D might be TRBD1 (5 bases). The CDR3 runs 11 residues. The V and J ends lost 2 bases and 9 bases respectively, with 5 bases between them. Germline CDR1 MNHEY, CDR2 SVGAGI.

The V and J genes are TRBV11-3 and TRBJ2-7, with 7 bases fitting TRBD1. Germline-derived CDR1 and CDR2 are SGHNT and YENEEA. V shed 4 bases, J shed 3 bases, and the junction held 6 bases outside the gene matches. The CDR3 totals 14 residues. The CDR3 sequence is CASSSYDRDYEQYF. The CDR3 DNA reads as TGTGCCAGCAGCTCTTATGACAGGGACTACGAGCAGTACTTC.

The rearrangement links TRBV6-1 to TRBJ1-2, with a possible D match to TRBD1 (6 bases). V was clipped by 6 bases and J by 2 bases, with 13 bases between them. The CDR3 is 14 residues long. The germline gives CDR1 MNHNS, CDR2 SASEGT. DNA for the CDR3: TGTGCCAGCAGAAAAACAGGGATGAACTATGGCTACACCTTC. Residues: CASRKTGMNYGYTF.

CDR3 DNA sequence: TGCGCCAGCAGCCTCCAGATGAACACTGAAGCTTTCTTT. Its translation: CASSLQMNTEAFF. The chain combines TRBV5-1 with TRBJ1-1; D ambiguous. Germline V gene sequence: CDR1 SGHRS, CDR2 YFSETQ. The CDR3 extends over 13 amino acids. V lost 4 bases to trimming and J lost 0 bases, with 7 bases between them.

CDR3 nucleotides: TGTGCCAGGGGGACTGAGGCCCAAGAGACCCAGTACTTC. Amino acids: CARGTEAQETQYF. V and J are TRBV2 and TRBJ2-5; D perhaps matches TRBD2 (6 bases). With 9 bases removed from V and 1 base from J, the gap between germline ends came to 12 bases. This CDR3 region has 13 residues. Per the germline V gene, CDR1 is SNHLY and CDR2 is FYNNEI. The variable domain in full, completed from reference TRBV2 and TRBJ2-5, reads EPEVTQTPSHQVTQMGQEVILRCVPISNHLYFYWYRQILGQKVEFLVSFYNNEISEKSEIFDDQFSVERPDGSNFTLKIRSTKLEDSAMYFCARGTEAQETQYFGPGTRLLVL.

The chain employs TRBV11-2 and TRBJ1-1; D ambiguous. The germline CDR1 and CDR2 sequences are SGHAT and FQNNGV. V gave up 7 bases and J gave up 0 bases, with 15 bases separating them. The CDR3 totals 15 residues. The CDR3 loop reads CASIFSAALNTEAFF. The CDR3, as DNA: TGTGCCAGCATCTTCTCCGCAGCGCTGAACACTGAAGCTTTCTTT.

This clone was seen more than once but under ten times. CDR3 DNA: TGTGCCAGTAGTAGGACAGGGACTCGCTACGAGCAGTACTTC. It encodes CASSRTGTRYEQYF. The chain recombines TRBV19 with TRBJ2-7; 8 bases fit TRBD1. The CDR3 has 14 residues. The V gene end was trimmed by 4 bases and the J gene end by 3 bases; junction bases not matched to a gene: 5. The V gene's germline CDR1 is LNHDA and CDR2 SQIVND (reference sequence).

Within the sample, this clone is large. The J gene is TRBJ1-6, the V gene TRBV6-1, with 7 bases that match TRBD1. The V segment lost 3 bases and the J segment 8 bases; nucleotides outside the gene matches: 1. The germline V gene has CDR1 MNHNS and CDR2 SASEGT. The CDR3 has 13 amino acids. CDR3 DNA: TGTGCCAGCAGTGACAGGGGGGATTCACCCCTCCACTTT. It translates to CASSDRGDSPLHF.

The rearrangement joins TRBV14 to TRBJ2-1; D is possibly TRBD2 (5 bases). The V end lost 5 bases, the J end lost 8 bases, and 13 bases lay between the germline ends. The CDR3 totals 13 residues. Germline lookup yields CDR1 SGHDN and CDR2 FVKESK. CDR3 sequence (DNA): TGTGCCAGCAGCTCTCTTAGCGTGGATGAGCAGTTCTTC. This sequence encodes CASSSLSVDEQFF.

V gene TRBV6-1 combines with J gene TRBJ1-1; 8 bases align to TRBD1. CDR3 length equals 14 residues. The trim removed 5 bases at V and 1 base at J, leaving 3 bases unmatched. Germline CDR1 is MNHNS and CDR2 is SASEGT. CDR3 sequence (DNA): TGTGCCAGCAGTCTGGACAGGGCGAACACTGAAGCTTTCTTT. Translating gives CASSLDRANTEAFF.

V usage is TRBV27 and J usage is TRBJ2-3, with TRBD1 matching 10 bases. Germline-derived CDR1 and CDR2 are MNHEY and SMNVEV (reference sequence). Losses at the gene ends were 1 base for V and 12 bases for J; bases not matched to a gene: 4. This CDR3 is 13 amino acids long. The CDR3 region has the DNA TGTGCCAGCAGTTTATTATGGGACAGGGGACAGTATTTT. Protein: CASSLLWDRGQYF.

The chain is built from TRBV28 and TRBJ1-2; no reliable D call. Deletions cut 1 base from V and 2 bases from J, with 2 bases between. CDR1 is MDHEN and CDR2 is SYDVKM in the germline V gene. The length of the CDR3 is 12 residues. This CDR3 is CASSLLNYGYTF. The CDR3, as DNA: TGTGCCAGCAGTTTATTAAACTATGGCTACACCTTC.

The CDR3 coding sequence is TGTGCCAGCAGCCTGGACAGGGGCCTTAACTATAACTATGGCTACACCTTC. Amino acids: CASSLDRGLNYNYGYTF. The V gene is TRBV5-6, the J gene TRBJ1-2; 9 nucleotides agree with TRBD1. Per germline, CDR1 SGHDT and CDR2 YYEEEE. The CDR3 runs 17 residues. The V and J ends lost 4 bases and 1 base, in that order; junction bases with no gene match: 11.

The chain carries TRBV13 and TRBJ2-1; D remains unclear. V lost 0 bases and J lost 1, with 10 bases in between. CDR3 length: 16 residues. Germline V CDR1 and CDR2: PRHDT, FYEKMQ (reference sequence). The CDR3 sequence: CASSLGAGGSYNEQFF. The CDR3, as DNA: TGTGCCAGCAGCTTAGGGGCCGGCGGATCCTACAATGAGCAGTTCTTC.

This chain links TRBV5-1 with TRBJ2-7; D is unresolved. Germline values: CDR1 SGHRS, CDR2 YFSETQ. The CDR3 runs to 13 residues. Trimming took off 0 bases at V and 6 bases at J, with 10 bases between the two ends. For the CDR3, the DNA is TGCGCCAGCAGCTTGGCCCTCGGTCGCGAGCAGTACTTC. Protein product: CASSLALGREQYF.

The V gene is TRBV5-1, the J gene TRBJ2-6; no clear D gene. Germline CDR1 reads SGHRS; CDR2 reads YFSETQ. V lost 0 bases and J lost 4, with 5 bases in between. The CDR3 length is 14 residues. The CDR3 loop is CASSLAPGANVLTF. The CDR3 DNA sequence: TGCGCCAGCAGCTTGGCTCCCGGGGCCAACGTCCTGACTTTC.

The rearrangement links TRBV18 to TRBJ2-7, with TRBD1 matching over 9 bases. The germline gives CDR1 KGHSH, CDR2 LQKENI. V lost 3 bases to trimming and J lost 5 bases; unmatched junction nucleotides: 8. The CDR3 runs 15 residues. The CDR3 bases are TGTGCCAGCTCACCCACCGGGACAGGGAGGAACGAGCAGTACTTC. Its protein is CASSPTGTGRNEQYF.

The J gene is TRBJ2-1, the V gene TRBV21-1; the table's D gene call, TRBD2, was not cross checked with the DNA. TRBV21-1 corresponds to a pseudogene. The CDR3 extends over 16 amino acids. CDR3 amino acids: CASSKGWRLDSDEQFF. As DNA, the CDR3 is TGTGCCAGCAGCAAAGGCTGGCGCCTAGACTCCGATGAGCAGTTCTTC.

Written as DNA, the CDR3 is TGTGCCAGCAGCGGTTACAGGGGCTACAATGAGCAGTTCTTC. Translating it yields CASSGYRGYNEQFF. This chain joins TRBV9 and TRBJ2-1; TRBD1 matches at 7 bases. Losses at the gene ends were 3 bases for V and 3 bases for J; bases not matched to a gene: 3. The CDR3 is made up of 14 amino acids. The V gene's germline CDR1 is SGDLS and CDR2 YYNGEE. The full variable domain, rest sourced from reference TRBV9 and TRBJ2-1, is DSGVTQTPKHLITATGQRVTLRCSPRSGDLSVYWYQQSLDQGLQFLIQYYNGEERAKGNILERFSAQQFPDLHSELNLSSLELGDSALYFCASSGYRGYNEQFFGPGTRLTVL.